These T cell receptor beta chains were read from a single sample in a study of T cells after yellow fever vaccination. TCRdb analysed the 5' RACE reads with MiXCR anew, one entry per CDR3 protein. This table holds approximately 340,000 distinct CDR3 sequences, 7.5% to 9% found once. The starting material was PBMCs, obtained on the day of the first yellow fever vaccination. These receptors were obtained from a man between 18 and 29 years old who received the YFV17D yellow fever vaccine. Both conserved end residues are part of each CDR3. A D gene is named only where the DNA matches it firmly. Expanded clones get a size class; other rows say once, few or many, or leave the size out.

v_gene	abundance	j_gene	d_gene	CDR3nt	CDR3aa
TRBV6-1	few	TRBJ2-2	.	TGTGCCAGCAGCCTCGGGGGCTACAGCACCGGGGAGCTGTTTTTT	CASSLGGYSTGELFF
TRBV6-1	.	TRBJ2-5	TRBD1	TGTGCCAGCAGACAAGGCAGGGGGCTCCCGCTCATGGAGACCCAGTACTTC	CASRQGRGLPLMETQYF
TRBV9	few	TRBJ2-1	TRBD1	TGTGCCAGCAGCGTAGTTAGCGGGACAGGGGCGTCCGTCGATGAGCAGTTCTTC	CASSVVSGTGASVDEQFF
TRBV25-1	few	TRBJ2-7	.	TGTGCCAGCAGCCGGACGGGGGGCCGCGAGCAGTACTTC	CASSRTGGREQYF
TRBV7-8	few	TRBJ2-7	.	TGTGCCAGCAGCTTAGGGAGGACACGCTCCTACGAGCAGTACTTC	CASSLGRTRSYEQYF
TRBV7-2	few	TRBJ2-7	.	TGTGCCAGCAGCTTAGCAGGCAGGGCCGGGGAGCAGTACTTC	CASSLAGRAGEQYF
TRBV10-3	few	TRBJ2-2	.	TGTGCCATCAGGCCCTCCAGAGCCCCGAACACCGGGGAGCTGTTTTTT	CAIRPSRAPNTGELFF
TRBV6-2/TRBV6-3	few	TRBJ2-4	TRBD1	TGTGCCAGCAGTTCCCTCGGGACAGGGCTCAACATTCAGTACTTC	CASSSLGTGLNIQYF
TRBV7-2	.	TRBJ1-6	TRBD1	TGTGCCAGCAGCTTAGCTATTTTTCGGGACAGGGCAAATTCACCCCTCCACTTT	CASSLAIFRDRANSPLHF
TRBV11-2	.	TRBJ1-3	.	TGTGCCAGCAGCCCCCGTCCGGGTGGATCTGGAAACACCATATATTTT	CASSPRPGGSGNTIYF
TRBV4-2	.	TRBJ1-4	.	TGTGCCAGCAGCCAAGCGACAGGAACAACTAATGAAAAACTGTTTTTT	CASSQATGTTNEKLFF